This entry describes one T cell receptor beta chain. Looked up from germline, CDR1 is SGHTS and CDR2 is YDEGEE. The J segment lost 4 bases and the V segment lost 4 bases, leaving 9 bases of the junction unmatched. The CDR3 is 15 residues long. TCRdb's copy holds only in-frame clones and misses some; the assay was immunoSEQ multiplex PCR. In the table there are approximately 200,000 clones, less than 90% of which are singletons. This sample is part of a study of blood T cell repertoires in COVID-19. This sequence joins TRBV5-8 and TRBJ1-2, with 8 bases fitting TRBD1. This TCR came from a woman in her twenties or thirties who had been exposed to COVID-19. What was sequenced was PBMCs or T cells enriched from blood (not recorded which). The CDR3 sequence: CASSPRTGNSYGYTF. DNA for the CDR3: TGTGCCAGCAGCCCGCGGACAGGGAATAGCTATGGCTACACCTTC.